The source of this T cell receptor beta chain is a study of cytomegalovirus exposure and HLA in healthy donors. This table comes from immunoSEQ multiplex PCR, and its TCRdb copy is limited to in-frame clones, with some not included. This table has roughly 190,000 clones, about 89% appearing once. The CDR3 length is 18 residues. V lost 4 bases, J lost 0 bases, and 4 bases stayed unmatched. Germline-derived CDR1 and CDR2 are SGHVS and FQNEAQ. The sample taken for sequencing was PBMCs. The rearrangement uses TRBV7-8 and TRBJ2-4; TRBD2 matches 15 bases. This receptor was taken from a man in his thirties or forties in good health and CMV-seropositive. In DNA form, the CDR3 reads TGTGCCAGCAGCTCCGGGACTAGCGGGGGGTTAGCCAAAAACATTCAGTACTTC. Residues: CASSSGTSGGLAKNIQYF.